The source of this T cell receptor beta chain is a study of blood T cell repertoires in COVID-19. About the study: Whether acute or convalescent, the COVID-19 samples came from the United States, Italy and Spain.

V was clipped by 4 bases and J by 10 bases, with 9 bases between them. Per the germline V gene, CDR1 is SGHDT and CDR2 is YYEEEE. There are 11 residues in the CDR3. Assay used: immunoSEQ multiplex PCR; TCRdb lists only in-frame clones, some missing. Among under 150,000 clones, around 87% were seen once, and the ten largest hold just over 3%. The specimen was peripheral blood. This receptor was identified in a woman aged 55-69 years with active COVID-19. The rearrangement uses TRBV5-6 and TRBJ2-1; unclear D gene. The CDR3 here is CASSDLGEQFF. CDR3 DNA: TGTGCCAGCAGCGACTTAGGAGAGCAGTTCTTC.